This entry lists 6 T cell receptor beta chains sequenced from one sample in a study of CD8 T cells in ankylosing spondylitis. Study-wide points: What seemed typical of ankylosing spondylitis blood was a TCR beta motif built from eight highly homologous variants.

For these TCRs, the target antigens are not known. Using its own MiXCR run on the 5' RACE reads, TCRdb lists one record per CDR3 protein. The sample shows approximately 500,000 distinct CDR3 sequences, roughly 12% of them seen only once. The specimen was blood, either unsorted or a sorted T cell fraction (not recorded which). The receptors were gathered from a male donor with ankylosing spondylitis.

This clonotype was counted between two and nine times. The V and J genes are TRBV5-4 and TRBJ2-5; D perhaps matches TRBD1 (6 bases). The CDR3 is made up of 15 amino acids. Germline V CDR1 and CDR2: SGHNT, YYREEE (reference sequence). Trimming left V 0 bases short and J 1 base short, with 10 bases between. CDR3 protein: CASSLEQGIQETQYF. DNA for the CDR3: TGTGCCAGCAGCTTGGAGCAGGGGATCCAAGAGACCCAGTACTTC.

The chain joins TRBV12-3 or TRBV12-4 to TRBJ2-6; 13 bases align to TRBD2. The length of the CDR3 is 18 residues. V dropped 5 bases and J dropped 0; count of bases not matched to a gene: 4. The CDR3 reads CASSGGLAGLSGANVLTF. The CDR3 DNA is TGTGCCAGCAGTGGGGGACTAGCGGGGCTCTCTGGGGCCAACGTCCTGACTTTC.

Only a few counts were recorded for this clonotype. V gene TRBV12-3 or TRBV12-4 combines with J gene TRBJ1-5, with D tentatively TRBD1 (6 bases). V lost 2 bases, J lost 6 bases, and 11 bases lay in between. CDR3 length equals 14 residues. The CDR3 bases are TGTGCCAGCAGTTTAAACAGGGTTGGTCAGCCCCAGCATTTT. Encoded protein: CASSLNRVGQPQHF.

CDR3 DNA sequence: TGCGCCAGCAGCCAAGGGAGGGCCATCGGGGAGCTGTTTTTT. It translates to CASSQGRAIGELFF. The chain combines TRBV4-1 with TRBJ2-2; D might be TRBD2 (6 bases). Germline V gene data show CDR1 as MGHRA and CDR2 as YSYEKL. With 1 base removed from V and 7 bases from J, the gap between germline ends came to 10 bases. The CDR3 is 14 amino acids.

The chain combines TRBV5-4 with TRBJ2-1; D possibly matches TRBD1 or TRBD2 (5 bases each). Trimming took off 0 bases at V and 3 bases at J, with 13 bases between the two ends. The CDR3 is 16 amino acids. From germline, CDR1 is SGHNT and CDR2 YYREEE (reference sequence). The chain's CDR3 is CASSLGGWGSYNEQFF. The CDR3 DNA sequence: TGTGCCAGCAGCTTGGGGGGATGGGGGAGCTACAATGAGCAGTTCTTC.

This clonotype was observed a single time. The chain recombines TRBV5-6 with TRBJ1-4, with D possibly TRBD1 on 5 matching bases. Germline lookup yields CDR1 SGHDT and CDR2 YYEEEE. This CDR3 has 15 amino acids. V was pared by 1 base and J by 8 bases, with 15 bases between. In nucleotides, the CDR3 is TGTGCCAGCAGCTTGCCCAGGGAAGGAGAAGAAAAACTGTTTTTT. Residues: CASSLPREGEEKLFF.